Sequencing of this T cell receptor (beta chain) was carried out in a study of shared clonotypes between healthy human individuals. At the level of the study: Donor ages ranged 18 to 49 years: two women, a few men. Overall study results and limits: Having only a few donors restricted how much genetic and exposure-history diversity was captured.

The protocol was immunoSEQ multiplex PCR, while the TCRdb copy is restricted to in-frame clones and leaves out a portion. The table records roughly 1 million clones, under 80% of them present only once. A note on this clone: Its cognate antigen is unknown.

V was clipped by 3 bases and J by 4 bases, with 6 bases between them. The CDR3 spans 12 residues. The germline gives CDR1 MNHEY, CDR2 SMNVEV (reference sequence). This receptor was taken from a man aged 18 to 29 in good health. The material sequenced was memory CD4+ T cells sorted from blood. Sample subset: CD45RA-negative fraction. This chain joins TRBV27 and TRBJ2-5; D is undetermined. In DNA, the CDR3 is TGTGCCAGCAGTTTCCTTCGAGAGACCCAGTACTTC. Translating gives CASSFLRETQYF.